The clone carrying this T cell receptor (beta chain) was counted between two and nine times. This record belongs to a study of blood T cell repertoires in COVID-19. Study overall: The analysed material was cDNA or gDNA that came from T cells, B-cell-depleted T cells, or PBMCs.

The V end lost 3 bases, the J end lost 11 bases, and 15 bases lay between the germline ends. CDR3 length: 14 amino acids. CDR1 is SGDLS and CDR2 is YYNGEE in the germline V gene. Profiled with immunoSEQ multiplex PCR; TCRdb holds only in-frame clones, not every one. Among 200,000 to 250,000 clones listed, approximately 80% were seen once. Source material: PBMCs or T cells enriched from blood (not recorded which). This chain uses TRBV9 with TRBJ1-6, with a tentative D call TRBD1 (5 bases). The receptor was derived from a man in his 60s who had recovered from COVID-19. Here the CDR3 DNA reads TGTGCCAGCAGCGGGACTGGGGGGTCGACACCCCTCCACTTT. Translation gives CASSGTGGSTPLHF.